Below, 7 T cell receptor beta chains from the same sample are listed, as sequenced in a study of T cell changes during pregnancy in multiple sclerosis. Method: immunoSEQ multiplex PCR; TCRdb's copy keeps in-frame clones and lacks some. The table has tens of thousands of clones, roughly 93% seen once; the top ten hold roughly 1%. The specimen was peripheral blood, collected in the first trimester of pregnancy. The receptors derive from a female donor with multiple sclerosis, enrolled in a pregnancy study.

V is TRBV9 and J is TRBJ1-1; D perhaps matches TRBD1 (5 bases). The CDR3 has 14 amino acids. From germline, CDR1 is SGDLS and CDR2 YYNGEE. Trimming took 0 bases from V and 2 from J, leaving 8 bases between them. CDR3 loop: CASSVGTSNTEAFF. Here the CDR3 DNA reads TGTGCCAGCAGCGTAGGGACATCTAACACTGAAGCTTTCTTT.

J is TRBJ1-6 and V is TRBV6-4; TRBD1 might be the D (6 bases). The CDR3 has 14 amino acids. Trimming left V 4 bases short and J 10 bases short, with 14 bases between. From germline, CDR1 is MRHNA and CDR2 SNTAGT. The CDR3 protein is CASSARGQGSPLHF. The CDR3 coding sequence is TGTGCCAGCAGTGCAAGGGGCCAGGGGTCACCCCTCCACTTT.

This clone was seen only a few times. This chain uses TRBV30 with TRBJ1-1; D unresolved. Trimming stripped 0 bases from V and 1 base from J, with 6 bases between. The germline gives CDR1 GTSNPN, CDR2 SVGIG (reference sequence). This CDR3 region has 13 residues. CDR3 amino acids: CAWSVQRNTEAFF. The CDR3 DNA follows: TGTGCCTGGAGTGTACAGAGGAACACTGAAGCTTTCTTT.

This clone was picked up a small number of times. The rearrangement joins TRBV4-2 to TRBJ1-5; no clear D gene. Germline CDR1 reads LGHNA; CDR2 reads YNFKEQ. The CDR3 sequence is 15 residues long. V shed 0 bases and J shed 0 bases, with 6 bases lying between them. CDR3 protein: CASSQEGRSNQPQHF. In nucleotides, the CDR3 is TGTGCCAGCAGCCAAGAGGGCCGTAGCAATCAGCCCCAGCATTTT.

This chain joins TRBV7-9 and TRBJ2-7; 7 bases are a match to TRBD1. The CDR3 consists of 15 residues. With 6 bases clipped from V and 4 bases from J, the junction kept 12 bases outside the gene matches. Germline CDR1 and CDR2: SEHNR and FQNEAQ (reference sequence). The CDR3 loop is CASSQGPTGRYEQYF. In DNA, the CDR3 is TGTGCCAGCAGTCAGGGACCGACAGGGCGGTACGAGCAGTACTTC.

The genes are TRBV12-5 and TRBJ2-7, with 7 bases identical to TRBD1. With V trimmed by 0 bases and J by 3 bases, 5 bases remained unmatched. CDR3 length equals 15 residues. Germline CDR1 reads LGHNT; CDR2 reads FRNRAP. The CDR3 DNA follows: TGTGCTAGTGGTTTGGTAAAGAACAGGGGCTACGAGCAGTACTTC. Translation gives CASGLVKNRGYEQYF.

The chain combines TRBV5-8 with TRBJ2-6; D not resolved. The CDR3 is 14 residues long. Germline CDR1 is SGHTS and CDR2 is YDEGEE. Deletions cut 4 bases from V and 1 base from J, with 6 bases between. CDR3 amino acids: CASSLPSGANVLTF. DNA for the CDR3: TGTGCCAGCAGCCTCCCTTCTGGGGCCAACGTCCTGACTTTC.